This TCR beta chain was found in a study of T cells in Graves' hyperthyroidism and ophthalmopathy. Ophthalmopathy cases scored 3 or more on the Clinical Activity Score and 4 or more on NOSPECS grade, with duration below 3 months. Patients were excluded for uncontrolled infection, other autoimmune disease, pregnancy or lactation. Researchers took RNA transcripts and amplified the TCR beta CDR3 regions from them. Initially, a first-round RT-PCR of the TCR CDR3 employed the HTBI primer set. One entry per CDR3 protein results from TCRdb running MiXCR on the multiplex PCR reads. This table has 400,000 to 450,000 distinct CDR3 sequences, roughly 14% appearing once. V was trimmed by 10 bases and J by 0 bases, leaving 18 bases between them. This CDR3 has 15 amino acids. CDR1 and CDR2 (germline): ENHRY, SYGVKD.

Sample: blood. The rearrangement links TRBV10-3 to TRBJ1-1, with a tentative D call TRBD1 (5 bases). The clonotype comes from a man aged 18 to 30 with Graves' ophthalmopathy. The CDR3 nucleotides are TGTGCCACAAAGCGAGAGGGACTCATGAACACTGAAGCTTTCTTT. As protein: CATKREGLMNTEAFF.